This TCR beta chain was sequenced for a study of blood T cell repertoires in COVID-19. About this clone itself: Mismatch with germline at one junction end may stem from a read error.

In the original processing: Estimation of nucleated cell counts was performed using reference gene primer amplification. This table comes from immunoSEQ multiplex PCR, and its TCRdb copy is limited to in-frame clones, with some not included. V and J calls and clone size are as listed in that table; D and trimming were resolved from the DNA. The table has some 55,000 clones, approximately 89% seen once. This clonotype was sampled from a man in his 60s with acute or convalescent COVID-19. The sequenced sample was peripheral blood.

The CDR3 region has the DNA TGTGCTAGCAGCTTAAGTCCCGGGCAGGGTACGCAGTATTTT. The encoded protein is CASSLSPGQGTQYF. The gene calls are TRBV7-7 and TRBJ2-3, with D possibly being TRBD1 (5 bases). This CDR3 has 14 amino acids. Germline V lookup: CDR1 SSHAT, CDR2 FNYEAQ (reference sequence).